This TCR beta chain was found in a study of T cells after somatic rescue of genetic block. Of note for this clone: Other nucleotide sequences in the sample specify the same CDR3.

The junction had 1 base not matched to a gene; V was cut back by 3 bases and J by 2 bases. The CDR3 length is 15 residues. Per germline, CDR1 MDHEN and CDR2 SYDVKM. The table came from immunoSEQ multiplex PCR; TCRdb's copy has only in-frame clones and leaves some out. The sample shows over 55,000 clones, under 95% of them seen only once. This clonotype was obtained from a man aged 40-49 years. The J gene is TRBJ2-5, the V gene TRBV28; 12 bases agree with TRBD2. Specimen: peripheral blood mononuclear cells (PBMCs). This CDR3 is CASSLTSGGQETQYF. In DNA, the CDR3 is TGTGCCAGCAGTTTGACTAGCGGGGGTCAAGAGACCCAGTACTTC.